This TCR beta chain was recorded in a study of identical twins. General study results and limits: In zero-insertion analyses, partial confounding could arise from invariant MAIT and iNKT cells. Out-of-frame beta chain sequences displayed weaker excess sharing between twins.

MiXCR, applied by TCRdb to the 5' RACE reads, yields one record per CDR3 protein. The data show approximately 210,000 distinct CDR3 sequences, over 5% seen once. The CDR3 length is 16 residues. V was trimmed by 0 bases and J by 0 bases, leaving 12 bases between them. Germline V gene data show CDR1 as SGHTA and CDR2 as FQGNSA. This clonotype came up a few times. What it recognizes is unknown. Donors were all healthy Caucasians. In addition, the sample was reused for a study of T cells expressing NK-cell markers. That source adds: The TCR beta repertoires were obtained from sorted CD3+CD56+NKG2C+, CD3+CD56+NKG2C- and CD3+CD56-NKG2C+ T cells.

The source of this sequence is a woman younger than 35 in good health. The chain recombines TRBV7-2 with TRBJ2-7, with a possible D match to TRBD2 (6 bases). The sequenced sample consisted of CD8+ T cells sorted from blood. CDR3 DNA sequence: TGTGCCAGCAGCTTAGCTCCGGACTACCACTCCTACGAGCAGTACTTC. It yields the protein CASSLAPDYHSYEQYF.